The T cell receptor (beta chain) described here comes from a study of CD8+ T cells in alopecia areata. The germline CDR1 and CDR2 sequences are LNHNV and YYDKDF (reference sequence). The CDR3 runs to 16 residues. With 0 bases removed from V and 4 bases from J, the gap between germline ends came to 14 bases. Sorted out of PBMCs were CD4+ T cells and CD8+ T cells. Extracted RNA was reverse transcribed into cDNA, the sequencing template. The repertoire was sequenced with immunoSEQ multiplex PCR; TCRdb's copy has only in-frame clones and lacks some. The sample comprises some 180,000 clones, more than 55% of which are singletons, and nearly 5% rests with the top ten.

This receptor was taken from a human donor in good health. The V gene is TRBV15, the J gene TRBJ2-3, with D possibly being TRBD1 or TRBD2 (6 bases each). The source material was CD8+ T cells sorted from blood. The CDR3 here is CATSRDRGLAPDTQYF. DNA of the CDR3: TGTGCCACCAGCAGAGATCGGGGGCTAGCGCCAGATACGCAGTATTTT.